The 20 T cell receptor beta chains below come from one sample, sequenced in a study of shared clonotypes between healthy human individuals. Produced via immunoSEQ multiplex PCR; TCRdb's table is partial and in-frame only. In the table there are over 2 million clones, about 95% of which are singletons. The naive CD8 population came from CD45RO-negative cells selected for CCR7, without terminally differentiated effector memory CD45RA+ cells. The sequencing input was naive CD8+ T cells sorted from blood. These TCRs come from a young man in good health.

The table lists this clone with a count of one. The rearrangement links TRBV2 to TRBJ2-1, with 9 positions matching TRBD1. The germline V gene encodes CDR1 SNHLY and CDR2 FYNNEI. The J segment lost 4 bases and the V segment lost 0 bases, leaving 4 bases of the junction unmatched. This CDR3 has 16 amino acids. The CDR3 is CASSEAGTGIYNEQFF. CDR3 nucleotide sequence: TGTGCCAGCAGTGAAGCCGGGACAGGGATTTACAATGAGCAGTTCTTC.

The rearrangement links TRBV5-4 to TRBJ2-5; possible D gene TRBD2, 5 bases. V shed 2 bases and J shed 4 bases, with 9 bases lying between them. The length of the CDR3 is 13 residues. CDR1 and CDR2 (germline): SGHNT, YYREEE (reference sequence). CDR3 region: CASSFPAGETQYF. In nucleotides, the CDR3 is TGTGCCAGCAGCTTTCCTGCGGGAGAGACCCAGTACTTC.

The genes are TRBV9 and TRBJ1-5; tentatively, D is TRBD1 (6 bases). The CDR3 sequence is 14 residues long. Germline-derived CDR1 and CDR2 are SGDLS and YYNGEE. V shed 5 bases and J shed 3 bases, with 12 bases lying between them. CDR3 nucleotide sequence: TGTGCCAGCAGTGAACAGGGCCCCAATCAGCCCCAGCATTTT. It is translated as CASSEQGPNQPQHF.

The CDR3 protein is CASSPWPASYNSPLHF. The CDR3, as DNA: TGTGCCAGTAGTCCCTGGCCGGCCTCCTATAATTCACCCCTCCACTTT. This chain joins TRBV19 and TRBJ1-6; D remains ambiguous. This CDR3 is 16 amino acids long. CDR1 is LNHDA and CDR2 is SQIVND in the germline V gene (reference sequence). Trimming shortened V by 5 bases and J by 0 bases, and 11 bases separated the two germline ends.

This CDR3 reads CASSSPWGGQTGELFF. The CDR3 DNA reads TGTGCCAGCAGCTCCCCCTGGGGGGGCCAGACCGGGGAGCTGTTTTTT. The rearrangement links TRBV7-2 to TRBJ2-2; D perhaps matches TRBD2 (7 bases). Between the trimmed V and J ends, which lost 4 bases and 5 bases, there was a span of 17 bases. This CDR3 is 16 amino acids long. Germline V gene lookup returns CDR1 SGHTA and CDR2 FQGNSA.

The chain recombines TRBV9 with TRBJ2-1, with 9 bases matching TRBD1. This CDR3 comprises 18 residues. Trimming cost V 5 bases and J 2 bases; bases outside gene matches: 14. Germline V lookup: CDR1 SGDLS, CDR2 YYNGEE. CDR3: CASRGDSPDRGAYNEQFF. The CDR3 nucleotides read TGTGCCAGCAGAGGCGACTCTCCGGACAGGGGTGCCTACAATGAGCAGTTCTTC.

A single count supports this clone. CDR3 DNA sequence: TGTGCCAGCAGTCCCACAGGGGATCATAATTCACCCCTCCACTTT. Its translation: CASSPTGDHNSPLHF. This rearrangement joins TRBV27 to TRBJ1-6, with 7 bases fitting TRBD1. The CDR3 runs to 15 residues. V shed 5 bases and J 5 bases; nucleotides not matched to a gene: 6. The germline V gene encodes CDR1 MNHEY and CDR2 SMNVEV (reference sequence).

Notes on this clone: The same CDR3 is also encoded by other DNA sequences in this sample. The rearrangement links TRBV4-1 to TRBJ2-7; 11 bases align to TRBD2. The CDR3 length is 15 residues. Per germline, CDR1 MGHRA and CDR2 YSYEKL. Unmatched junction bases numbered 3, after V lost 3 bases and J lost 2 bases. The CDR3 loop reads CASSQRLAGTYEQYF. The CDR3 DNA reads TGCGCCAGCAGCCAGAGACTAGCGGGAACCTACGAGCAGTACTTC.

This clone occurred once. This chain joins TRBV27 and TRBJ2-7; 7 bases match TRBD1. With 3 bases clipped from V and 5 bases from J, the junction kept 7 bases outside the gene matches. This CDR3 region has 14 residues. Germline loops: CDR1 MNHEY, CDR2 SMNVEV (reference sequence). The CDR3, as DNA: TGTGCCAGCAGTTTGACAGGGCTAGGCCACGAGCAGTACTTC. This encodes CASSLTGLGHEQYF.

The chain carries TRBV27 and TRBJ2-7, with a weak D call TRBD2 (6 bases). Germline CDR1 is MNHEY and CDR2 is SMNVEV (reference sequence). The CDR3 runs 15 residues. V shed 3 bases and J shed 1 base, with 13 bases lying between them. CDR3 bases: TGTGCCAGCAGTTTCTCGCTCGGGACTTCCTACGAGCAGTACTTC. It is translated as CASSFSLGTSYEQYF.

This CDR3 is CASSYPWGAFPSTDTQYF. CDR3 sequence (DNA): TGTGCCAGCAGCTATCCTTGGGGGGCATTCCCTAGCACAGATACGCAGTATTTT. The rearrangement joins TRBV7-9 to TRBJ2-3, with D possibly called TRBD1 or TRBD2 (6 bases each). The CDR3 has 18 amino acids. Germline values: CDR1 SEHNR, CDR2 FQNEAQ (reference sequence). With 4 bases removed from V and 0 bases from J, the gap between germline ends came to 20 bases. The full variable domain, rest sourced from reference TRBV7-9 and TRBJ2-3, is DTGVSQNPRHKITKRGQNVTFRCDPISEHNRLYWYRQTLGQGPEFLTYFQNEAQLEKSRLLSDRFSAERPKGSFSTLEIQRTEQGDSAMYLCASSYPWGAFPSTDTQYFGPGTRLTVL.

This sequence joins TRBV13 and TRBJ2-1; 10 bases line up with TRBD1. V gave up 3 bases and J gave up 8 bases; unmatched junction bases: 10. The CDR3 covers 16 residues. Per the germline V gene, CDR1 is PRHDT and CDR2 is FYEKMQ (reference sequence). As DNA, the CDR3 is TGTGCCAGCAGCTTTCTGAGGACAGGGGGTCGGGATGAGCAGTTCTTC. Translated: CASSFLRTGGRDEQFF.

J is TRBJ1-2 and V is TRBV29-1; TRBD1 is a possible D gene (5 bases). The CDR3 extends over 15 amino acids. The germline CDR1 and CDR2 sequences are SQVTM and ANQGSEA. The V end was cut by 2 bases, the J end by 0 bases, with 13 bases between. The CDR3 spells CSVETRQTTNYGYTF. The CDR3, as DNA: TGCAGCGTTGAAACGAGACAGACCACTAACTATGGCTACACCTTC.

As concerns this clone: This specimen includes other DNA sequences encoding the same CDR3. This chain links TRBV9 with TRBJ1-1; D call uncertain. CDR3 length: 14 amino acids. The V gene's germline CDR1 is SGDLS and CDR2 YYNGEE. Between the trimmed V and J ends, which lost 0 bases and 0 bases, there was a span of 6 bases. The CDR3 loop is CASSVEGVNTEAFF. The CDR3 nucleotides read TGTGCCAGCAGCGTAGAGGGTGTGAACACTGAAGCTTTCTTT.

V and J are TRBV5-1 and TRBJ2-3; D might be TRBD1 (6 bases). Germline lookup yields CDR1 SGHRS and CDR2 YFSETQ. V lost 7 bases, J lost 3 bases, and 24 bases lay in between. The CDR3 is 17 amino acids. The CDR3 DNA sequence: TGCGCCAGCCATGCAATGGTCGGGACATCTTCGACAGATACGCAGTATTTT. This translates into CASHAMVGTSSTDTQYF.

About this clone: Other DNA sequences within the sample encode an identical CDR3. The V and J genes are TRBV27 and TRBJ2-2, with a weak D call TRBD1 (5 bases). In germline, CDR1 is MNHEY, CDR2 SMNVEV (reference sequence). V was trimmed by 4 bases and J by 5 bases, leaving 8 bases between them. This CDR3 comprises 13 residues. CDR3 nucleotides: TGTGCCAGCAGTTGGGGCGTGACCGGGGAGCTGTTTTTT. Its protein product is CASSWGVTGELFF.

V gene TRBV7-9 combines with J gene TRBJ2-2; D is possibly TRBD1 (6 bases). The CDR3 is made up of 16 amino acids. CDR1 and CDR2 from the germline V gene are SEHNR and FQNEAQ (reference sequence). The V end lost 5 bases, the J end lost 4 bases, and 17 bases lay between the germline ends. CDR3 sequence (DNA): TGTGCCAGCAGCAGGGCCCTTTTAGGGGGCACCGGGGAGCTGTTTTTT. Amino acid sequence: CASSRALLGGTGELFF.

The chain has TRBV4-1 and TRBJ2-4, with D tentatively TRBD2 (6 bases). The CDR3 is made up of 17 amino acids. Germline V gives CDR1 MGHRA, CDR2 YSYEKL. V was pared by 1 base and J by 0 bases, with 13 bases between. CDR3 sequence: CASSQGTIMIAKNIQYF. CDR3 DNA: TGCGCCAGCAGCCAAGGGACTATCATGATAGCCAAAAACATTCAGTACTTC.

The rearrangement uses TRBV27 and TRBJ1-4; D might be TRBD1 (5 bases). The CDR3 has 14 amino acids. V lost 2 bases and J lost 8, with 12 bases in between. CDR1 MNHEY and CDR2 SMNVEV come from the germline V gene (reference sequence). CDR3 sequence (DNA): TGTGCCAGCAGTTTAAGCTGGGGCGGGGAAAAACTGTTTTTT. This codes for CASSLSWGGEKLFF.

The chain recombines TRBV5-6 with TRBJ2-7; the D gene is possibly TRBD1 (6 bases). Trimming left V 1 base short and J 3 bases short, with 11 bases between. This CDR3 has 14 amino acids. Germline CDR1 and CDR2: SGHDT and YYEEEE. CDR3 nucleotides: TGTGCCAGCAGCTTGCCAGGGGAGTTCTACGAGCAGTACTTC. It codes for CASSLPGEFYEQYF.